This T cell receptor (beta chain) was observed in a study of cytotoxic CD8 clonotypes in ibrutinib-treated CLL. Study-wide context: Outcomes included around 25 partial and 2 complete responses; after median roughly 71 months, 14 stayed remitted and about twelve progressed. Following treatment for a median about 13 months, range 6 to 36, response samples were then taken.

Germline V gives CDR1 SGHVS, CDR2 FNYEAQ. The CDR3 runs 15 residues. Trimming removed 4 bases at V and 0 bases at J, with 11 bases between. Using immunoSEQ multiplex PCR, the repertoire was profiled, and TCRdb retains in-frame clones only, with some absent. This table holds more than 200,000 clones, just under 80% found once. Sequences were derived from PBMCs, sampled after 12 months of ibrutinib treatment. The receptor comes from a human donor with chronic lymphocytic leukemia. This sequence joins TRBV7-6 and TRBJ2-3; D is possibly TRBD1 (6 bases). The CDR3 DNA follows: TGTGCCAGCAGCTCTCGGACAGCAAGCACAGATACGCAGTATTTT. It yields the protein CASSSRTASTDTQYF.